This T cell receptor beta chain was captured in a study of Ad26.COV2.S vaccination and SARS-CoV-2 variants. At the level of the study: The authors gave Ad26.COV2.S intramuscularly, either once or twice 56 days apart. General study findings and limits: Placebo recipients showed lower spike-specific TCR breadth than vaccinees. Breadth of non-spike TCRs did not differ between vaccinees and placebo recipients.

Treatment specified: approximately 18 received Ad26.COV2.S at low or high dose, single or two shots; about 5 received placebo; per-sample allocation not given. Day 63 after the first injection of vaccine or placebo was the sampling time. This CDR3 is built from 15 residues. Germline-derived CDR1 and CDR2 are MNHEY and SMNVEV (reference sequence). V was clipped by 2 bases and J by 2 bases; unmatched bases: 2. This clone showed up just a few times. Antigen: not known. Profiled with immunoSEQ multiplex PCR; TCRdb holds only in-frame clones, not every one. The sample carries fewer than 400,000 clones, about nine tenths recorded once.

The origin of this receptor is a person between 18 and 59 years old who received the Ad26.COV2.S COVID-19 vaccine or a placebo. This specimen was peripheral blood, taken in a trial of Ad26.COV2.S vaccine versus placebo. This sequence joins TRBV27 and TRBJ1-5; 8 nucleotides line up with TRBD1. The CDR3 DNA reads TGTGCCAGCAGTTTAGGACAGGGCCGCAATCAGCCCCAGCATTTT. Its translation: CASSLGQGRNQPQHF.